This T cell receptor (beta chain) was sequenced for a study of OX40 agonist ivuxolimab in advanced cancers. The overall study: Patients in dose escalation had liver, melanoma, kidney or head and neck cancers. Mean age around 60 years, range about 23 to 79; about 85% male.

About this clone: The target antigen is unknown.

General study points: At 0.1-3.0 mg/kg, partial responders had clonal expansion among the lowest observed. Clonal expansion by week 6 occurred in CD4+ and CD8+ blood T cells (at 0.1 to 3.0 mg/kg).

Germline-derived CDR1 and CDR2 are LNHNV and YYDKDF (reference sequence). There are 16 residues in the CDR3. The ends were cut back, 4 bases at V and 3 bases at J, with 13 bases in the middle. Clones were sequenced by immunoSEQ multiplex PCR, and TCRdb holds only the in-frame ones, with some missing. The sample holds about 54,000 clones; approximately 90% are singletons and the top ten take 8.7%. This material consisted of CD4+ or CD8+ T cells sorted from blood, taken in a trial of the OX40 agonist ivuxolimab. J is TRBJ1-6 and V is TRBV15; no reliable D call. This TCR was recovered from an adult with an advanced solid tumor such as melanoma, head and neck, liver or kidney cancer. Here the CDR3 reads CATSNIPRIYNSPLHF. CDR3 in DNA: TGTGCCACCAGCAATATTCCTAGAATCTATAATTCACCCCTCCACTTT.